This T cell receptor (beta chain) was found in a study of blood T cell repertoires in COVID-19. The CDR3 is 16 amino acids. V lost 5 bases to trimming and J lost 5 bases; unmatched junction nucleotides: 12. CDR1 is SSHAT and CDR2 is FNYEAQ in the germline V gene (reference sequence). The sample holds a few counts of this clone. Under the authors' procedure: Amplification of reference gene primers was used by the study to estimate nucleated cell counts. Libraries were prepared by immunoSEQ multiplex PCR; TCRdb keeps only in-frame clonotypes and omits some of them. The V and J calls and clone size come from that table; D and trimming were worked out from the DNA. The sample shows about 120,000 clones, around 80% of them seen only once.

The rearrangement joins TRBV7-7 to TRBJ2-5, with 9 bases that match TRBD1. Sequencing used peripheral blood. The TCR comes from a man in his forties or fifties with acute or convalescent COVID-19. CDR3 nucleotides: TGTGCCAGCAGCCCTCGTCCCGGGACAGGGTTGGAGACCCAGTACTTC. It codes for CASSPRPGTGLETQYF.